This T cell receptor beta chain was observed in a study of cytomegalovirus exposure and HLA in healthy donors. Study context: From about 180 million T cells, an earlier analysis saw around 120 million unique TCR beta sequences.

Vbeta (60) and Jbeta (13) primers were used in the PCR. Method: immunoSEQ multiplex PCR; TCRdb's copy keeps in-frame clones and lacks some. Of roughly 100,000 clones detected, approximately 80% appear once; the ten largest clones hold around 0.76%. As regards this clone: The antigen is undetermined.

This CDR3 spans 14 amino acids. V was clipped by 3 bases and J by 1 base, with 9 bases between them. Germline CDR1 reads LNHDA; CDR2 reads SQIVND (reference sequence). Study-level results: As confirmed in vitro, three CMV-associated chains were specific for CMV antigens. Within an earlier analysis, most TCR beta V segments proved productive either about 87% or about 30% of the time.

This clonotype originated in a woman between 55 and 75 years old in good health and CMV-seronegative. The V gene is TRBV19, the J gene TRBJ1-1, with D maybe TRBD1 (6 bases). Sequenced sample: PBMCs. The CDR3 sequence: CASSIEGENTEAFF. DNA for the CDR3: TGTGCCAGTAGTATTGAGGGGGAGAACACTGAAGCTTTCTTT.